The entry below gives a single TCR beta chain sequence along with its context. Its antigen is as yet unknown. These data come from a study of cytomegalovirus exposure and HLA in healthy donors. Findings and limits, study-wide: Earlier analysis yielded a pattern in which most TCR beta V segments were productive about 87% or about 30% of the time. It was taken for granted in presence/absence analyses that sequencing depth across donors was roughly uniform. Analyzed later, association rates of TCRs varied across HLA loci, with DRB1 most and HLA-C fewest. Rarity marked most TCR sequences, yet some public TCRs occurred in many donors.

Germline assignment: CDR1 ENHRY and CDR2 SYGVKD. The CDR3 has 13 residues. Trimming shortened V by 10 bases and J by 0 bases, and 12 bases separated the two germline ends. Researchers ran the PCR with 60 Vbeta and 13 Jbeta primers. Data came from immunoSEQ multiplex PCR; TCRdb stores just in-frame clones and leaves some out. The table shows about 150,000 clones, with almost 80% occurring only once. This sequence was found in a woman in her 30s in good health and CMV-seronegative. The rearrangement links TRBV10-3 to TRBJ1-1; D may be TRBD1 (6 bases). The sample consisted of PBMCs. CDR3 coding DNA: TGTGCCACCCGACAGGTGGTGAACACTGAAGCTTTCTTT. It is translated as CATRQVVNTEAFF.